This T cell receptor (beta chain) stems from a study of regulatory T cells in long-lasting Graves disease. Overall study context: Less than 3 months of antithyroid drugs had been taken by newly diagnosed Graves' patients.

Many counts were recorded for this clonotype. Antigen specificity is unknown. With iRepertoire HTBI primers and Arm-PCR of CDR3 regions, TCR beta libraries were built. MiXCR, run by TCRdb on the multiplex PCR reads, gives a single entry per CDR3 protein. Here the sample spans 350,000 to 450,000 distinct CDR3 sequences, approximately 12% being singletons. Time point given: newly diagnosed GD, antithyroid drugs for less than 3 months. Generation of the TCR library employed RNA extracted from PBMCs. Diagnosing Graves' disease relied on the American Thyroid Association guidelines. Whole-study findings and limits: Reduced TCR diversity was observed in persistent Graves' patients versus newly diagnosed patients. The study found TRBV28, TRBJ1-2 and TRBJ2-5 favored in persistent disease.

The CDR3 is 16 amino acids. V shed 2 bases and J shed 7 bases, with 18 bases lying between them. Germline-derived CDR1 and CDR2 are SGHTA and FQGTGA. These records were also assigned to another study, of T cells in Graves' hyperthyroidism and ophthalmopathy.

The sequencing used peripheral blood mononuclear cells (PBMCs), collected at new diagnosis, from a patient treated with antithyroid drugs. The clonotype comes from a woman between 18 and 29 years old with Graves disease. V gene TRBV7-3 combines with J gene TRBJ2-1, with D tentatively TRBD2 (6 bases). CDR3 sequence: CASSLFSGASENEQFF. The DNA of the CDR3 is TGTGCCAGCAGCTTATTCAGTGGGGCTAGCGAAAATGAGCAGTTCTTC.